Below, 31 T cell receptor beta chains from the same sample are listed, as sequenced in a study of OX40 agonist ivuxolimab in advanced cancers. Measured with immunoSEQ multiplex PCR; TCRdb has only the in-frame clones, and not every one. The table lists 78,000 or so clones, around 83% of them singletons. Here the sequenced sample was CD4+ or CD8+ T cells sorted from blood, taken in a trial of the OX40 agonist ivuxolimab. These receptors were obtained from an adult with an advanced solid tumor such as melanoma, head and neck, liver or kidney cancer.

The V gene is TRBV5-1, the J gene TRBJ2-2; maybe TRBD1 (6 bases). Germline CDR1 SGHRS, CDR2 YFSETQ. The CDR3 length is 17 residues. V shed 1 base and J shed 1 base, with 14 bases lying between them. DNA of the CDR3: TGCGCCAGCAGCTTGTATCTATCGACAGGGAACACCGGGGAGCTGTTTTTT. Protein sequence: CASSLYLSTGNTGELFF.

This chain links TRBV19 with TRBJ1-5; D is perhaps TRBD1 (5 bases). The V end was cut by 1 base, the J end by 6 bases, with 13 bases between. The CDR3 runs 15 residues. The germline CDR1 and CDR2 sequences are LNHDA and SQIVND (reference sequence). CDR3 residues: CASSIGYGAVQPQHF. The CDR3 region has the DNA TGTGCCAGTAGTATAGGATATGGGGCGGTTCAGCCCCAGCATTTT.

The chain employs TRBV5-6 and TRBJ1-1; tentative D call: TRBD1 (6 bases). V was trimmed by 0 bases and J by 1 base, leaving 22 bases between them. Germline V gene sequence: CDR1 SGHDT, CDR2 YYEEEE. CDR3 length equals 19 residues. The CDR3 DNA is TGTGCCAGCAGCTTGGTCTATCAGGGGTTCTTTTTAAAGAACACTGAAGCTTTCTTT. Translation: CASSLVYQGFFLKNTEAFF.

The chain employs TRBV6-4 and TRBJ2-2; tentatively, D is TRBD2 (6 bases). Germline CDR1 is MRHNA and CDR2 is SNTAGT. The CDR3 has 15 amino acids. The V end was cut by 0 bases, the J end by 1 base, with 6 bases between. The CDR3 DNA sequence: TGTGCCAGCAGTGACTCTAGCGGGAACACCGGGGAGCTGTTTTTT. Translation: CASSDSSGNTGELFF.

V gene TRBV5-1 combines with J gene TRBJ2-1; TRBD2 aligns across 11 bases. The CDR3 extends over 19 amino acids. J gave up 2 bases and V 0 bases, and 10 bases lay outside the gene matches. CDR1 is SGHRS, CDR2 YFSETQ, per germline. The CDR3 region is CASSLEISGRASPYNEQFF. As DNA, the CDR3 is TGCGCCAGCAGCTTGGAAATTAGCGGGAGGGCGAGTCCCTACAATGAGCAGTTCTTC.

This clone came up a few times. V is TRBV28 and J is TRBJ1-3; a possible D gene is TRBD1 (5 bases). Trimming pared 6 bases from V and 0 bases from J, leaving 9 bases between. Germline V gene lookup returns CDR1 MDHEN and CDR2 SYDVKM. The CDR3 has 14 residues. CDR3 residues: CASRRQFSGNTIYF. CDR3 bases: TGTGCCAGCAGGAGACAGTTCTCTGGAAACACCATATATTTT.

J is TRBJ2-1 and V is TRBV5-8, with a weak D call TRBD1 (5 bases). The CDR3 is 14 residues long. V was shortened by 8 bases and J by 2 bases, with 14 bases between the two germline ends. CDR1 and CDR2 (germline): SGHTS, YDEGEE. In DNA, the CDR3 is TGTGCCAGAAACCCAGGGATCCCCTACAATGAGCAGTTCTTC. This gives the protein CARNPGIPYNEQFF.

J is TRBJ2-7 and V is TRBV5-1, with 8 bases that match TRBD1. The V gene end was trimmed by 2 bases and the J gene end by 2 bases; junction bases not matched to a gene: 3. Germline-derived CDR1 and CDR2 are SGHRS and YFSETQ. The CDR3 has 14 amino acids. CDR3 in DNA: TGCGCCAGCAGCTTCGTGACAGGGGCCTACGAGCAGTACTTC. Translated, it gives CASSFVTGAYEQYF.

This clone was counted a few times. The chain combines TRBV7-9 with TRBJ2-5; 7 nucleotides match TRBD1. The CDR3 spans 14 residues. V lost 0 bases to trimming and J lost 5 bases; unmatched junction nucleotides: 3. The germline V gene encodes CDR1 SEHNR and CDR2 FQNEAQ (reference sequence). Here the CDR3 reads CASSLAGGYETQYF. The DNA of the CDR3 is TGTGCCAGCAGCTTAGCAGGGGGCTATGAGACCCAGTACTTC. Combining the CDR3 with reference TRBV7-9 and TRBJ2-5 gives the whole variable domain DTGVSQNPRHKITKRGQNVTFRCDPISEHNRLYWYRQTLGQGPEFLTYFQNEAQLEKSRLLSDRFSAERPKGSFSTLEIQRTEQGDSAMYLCASSLAGGYETQYFGPGTRLLVL.

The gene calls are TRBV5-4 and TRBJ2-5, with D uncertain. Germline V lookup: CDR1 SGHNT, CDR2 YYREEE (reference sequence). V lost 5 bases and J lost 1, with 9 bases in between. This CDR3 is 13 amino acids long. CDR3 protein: CASSTGSQETQYF. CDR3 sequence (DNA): TGTGCCAGCAGTACTGGGTCCCAAGAGACCCAGTACTTC.

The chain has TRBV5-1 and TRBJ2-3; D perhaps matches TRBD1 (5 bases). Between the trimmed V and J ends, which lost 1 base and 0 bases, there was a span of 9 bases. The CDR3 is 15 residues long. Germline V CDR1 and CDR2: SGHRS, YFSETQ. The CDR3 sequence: CASSLRDSSTDTQYF. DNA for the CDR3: TGCGCCAGCAGCTTGCGCGACAGTAGCACAGATACGCAGTATTTT.

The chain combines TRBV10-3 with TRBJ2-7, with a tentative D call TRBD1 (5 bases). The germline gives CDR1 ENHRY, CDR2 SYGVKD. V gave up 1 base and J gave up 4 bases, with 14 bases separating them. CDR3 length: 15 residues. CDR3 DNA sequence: TGTGCCATCAGTGAGTACCCCGGACAAAATTACGAGCAGTACTTC. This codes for CAISEYPGQNYEQYF.

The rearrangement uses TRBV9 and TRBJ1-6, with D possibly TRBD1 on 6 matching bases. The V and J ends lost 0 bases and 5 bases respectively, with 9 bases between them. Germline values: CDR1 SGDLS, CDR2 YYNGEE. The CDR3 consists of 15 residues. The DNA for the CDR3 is TGTGCCAGCAGCGTAGGTCCAGGGGATAATTCACCCCTCCACTTT. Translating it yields CASSVGPGDNSPLHF.

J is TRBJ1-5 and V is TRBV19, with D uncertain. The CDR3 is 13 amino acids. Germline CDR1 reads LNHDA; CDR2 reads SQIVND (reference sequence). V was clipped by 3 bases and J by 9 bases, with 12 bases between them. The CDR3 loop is CASSMDFSRPQHF. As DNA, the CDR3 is TGTGCCAGTAGTATGGACTTTAGTCGGCCCCAGCATTTT.

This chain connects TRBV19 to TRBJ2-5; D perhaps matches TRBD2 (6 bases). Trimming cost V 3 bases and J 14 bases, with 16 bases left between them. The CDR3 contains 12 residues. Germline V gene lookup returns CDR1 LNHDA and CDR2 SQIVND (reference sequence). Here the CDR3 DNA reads TGTGCCAGTAGTATTGGGCCGGGGGACTTCTACTTC. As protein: CASSIGPGDFYF.

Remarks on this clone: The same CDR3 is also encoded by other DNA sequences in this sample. The CDR3 spells CASSLGQGGEKLFF. The CDR3 coding sequence is TGTGCCAGCAGTTTGGGCCAGGGTGGCGAAAAACTGTTTTTT. The rearrangement joins TRBV28 to TRBJ1-4, with TRBD1 as a possible D gene (5 bases). The V and J ends lost 3 bases and 8 bases respectively, with 13 bases between them. The CDR3 has 14 amino acids. Germline V gives CDR1 MDHEN, CDR2 SYDVKM.

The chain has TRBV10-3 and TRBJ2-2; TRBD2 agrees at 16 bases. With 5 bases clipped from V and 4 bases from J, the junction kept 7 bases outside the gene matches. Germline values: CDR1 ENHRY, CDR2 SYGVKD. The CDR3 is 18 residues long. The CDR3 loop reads CAISKTGTSGRGTGELFF. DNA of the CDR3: TGTGCCATCAGTAAAACCGGGACTAGCGGGAGGGGCACCGGGGAGCTGTTTTTT.

The CDR3 loop is CASSETGQGAGEAFF. The CDR3, as DNA: TGTGCCAGCAGTGAAACTGGACAGGGGGCCGGTGAAGCTTTCTTT. The chain joins TRBV25-1 to TRBJ1-1, with 11 positions matching TRBD1. The CDR3 runs 15 residues. Germline loops: CDR1 MGHDK, CDR2 SYGVNS. V lost 2 bases and J lost 7; bases outside the gene matches: 6.

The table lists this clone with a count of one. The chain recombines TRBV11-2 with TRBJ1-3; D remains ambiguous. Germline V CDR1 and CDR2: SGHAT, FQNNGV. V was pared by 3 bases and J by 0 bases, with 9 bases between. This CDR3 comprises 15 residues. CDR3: CASSFGTLSGNTIYF. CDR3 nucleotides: TGTGCCAGCAGCTTTGGCACTCTCTCTGGAAACACCATATATTTT.

Here the CDR3 reads CASSPQTSGRETQYF. CDR3 sequence (DNA): TGTGCCAGCAGCCCCCAGACTAGCGGGAGAGAGACCCAGTACTTC. This sequence joins TRBV7-2 and TRBJ2-5; TRBD2 matches 12 bases. Germline CDR1 is SGHTA and CDR2 is FQGNSA. This CDR3 contains 15 residues. Trimming removed 5 bases from V and 4 bases from J; junction bases left unmatched: 5.

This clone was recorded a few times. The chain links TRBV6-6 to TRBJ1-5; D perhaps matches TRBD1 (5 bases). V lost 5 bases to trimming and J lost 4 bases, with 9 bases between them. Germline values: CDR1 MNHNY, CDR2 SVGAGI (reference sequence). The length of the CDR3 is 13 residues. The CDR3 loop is CASSQGRNQPQHF. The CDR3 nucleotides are TGTGCCAGCAGTCAGGGTCGGAATCAGCCCCAGCATTTT.

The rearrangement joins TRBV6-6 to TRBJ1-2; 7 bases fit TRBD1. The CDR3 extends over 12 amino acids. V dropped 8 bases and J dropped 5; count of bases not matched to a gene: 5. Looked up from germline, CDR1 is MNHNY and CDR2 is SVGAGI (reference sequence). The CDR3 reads CASDPGGYGYTF. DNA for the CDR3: TGTGCCAGCGATCCAGGGGGGTATGGCTACACCTTC.

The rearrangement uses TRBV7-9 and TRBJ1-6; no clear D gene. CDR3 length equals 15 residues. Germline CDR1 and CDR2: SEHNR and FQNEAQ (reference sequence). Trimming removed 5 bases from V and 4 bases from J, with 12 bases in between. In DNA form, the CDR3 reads TGTGCCAGCAGCCATGACATAGGATATAATTCACCCCTCCACTTT. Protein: CASSHDIGYNSPLHF.

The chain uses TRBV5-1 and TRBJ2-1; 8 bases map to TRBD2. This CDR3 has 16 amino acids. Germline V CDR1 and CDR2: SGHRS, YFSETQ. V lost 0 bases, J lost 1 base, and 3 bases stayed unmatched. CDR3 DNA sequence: TGCGCCAGCAGCTTGGCCGGGACTAGGTCCTACAATGAGCAGTTCTTC. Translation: CASSLAGTRSYNEQFF.

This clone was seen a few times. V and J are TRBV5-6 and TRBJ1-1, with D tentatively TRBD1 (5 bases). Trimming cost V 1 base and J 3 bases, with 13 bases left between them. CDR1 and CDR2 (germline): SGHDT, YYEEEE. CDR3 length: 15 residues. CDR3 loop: CASSLNTWGHTEAFF. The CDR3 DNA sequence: TGTGCCAGCAGCTTGAACACATGGGGCCACACTGAAGCTTTCTTT.

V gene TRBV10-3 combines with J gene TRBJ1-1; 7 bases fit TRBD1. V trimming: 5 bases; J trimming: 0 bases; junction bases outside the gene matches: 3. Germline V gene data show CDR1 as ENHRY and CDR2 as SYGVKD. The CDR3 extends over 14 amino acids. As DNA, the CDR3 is TGTGCCATCAGTCAGACAGGGATGAACACTGAAGCTTTCTTT. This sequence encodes CAISQTGMNTEAFF.

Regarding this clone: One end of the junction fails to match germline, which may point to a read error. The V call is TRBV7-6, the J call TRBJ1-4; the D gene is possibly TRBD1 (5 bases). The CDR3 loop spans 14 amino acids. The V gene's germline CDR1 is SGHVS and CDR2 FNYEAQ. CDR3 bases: TGTGCCAGCAGCTTTGCCAGGGTGGGCCGAAAAACTGTTTTT. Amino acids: CASSFARVGRKTVF.

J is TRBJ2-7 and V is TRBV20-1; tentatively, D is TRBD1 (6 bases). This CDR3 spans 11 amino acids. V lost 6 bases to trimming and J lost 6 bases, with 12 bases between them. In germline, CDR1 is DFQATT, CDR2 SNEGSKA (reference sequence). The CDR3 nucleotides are TGCAGTGCGGACACAGGGTTCGAGCAGTACTTC. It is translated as CSADTGFEQYF.

The CDR3 DNA sequence: TGTGCCAGCAGCTCGGACAGGTCCAATGAGCAGTTCTTC. It codes for CASSSDRSNEQFF. The chain joins TRBV5-4 to TRBJ2-1; 7 bases fit TRBD1. The CDR3 covers 13 residues. Germline-derived CDR1 and CDR2 are SGHNT and YYREEE (reference sequence). J was trimmed by 6 bases and V by 3 bases; bases with no gene match: 3.

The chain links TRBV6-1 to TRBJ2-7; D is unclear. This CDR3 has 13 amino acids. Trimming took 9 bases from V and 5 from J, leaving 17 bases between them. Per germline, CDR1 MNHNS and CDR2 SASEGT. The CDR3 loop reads CASLIFETDEQYF. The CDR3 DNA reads TGTGCCAGTTTGATTTTTGAGACCGACGAGCAGTACTTC.

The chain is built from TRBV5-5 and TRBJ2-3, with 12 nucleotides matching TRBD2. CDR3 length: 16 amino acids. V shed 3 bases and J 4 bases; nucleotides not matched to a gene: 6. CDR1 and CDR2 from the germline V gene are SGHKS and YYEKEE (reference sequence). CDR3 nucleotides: TGTGCCAGCAGCTGGGGGCTAGCGGGAGGGTCAGATACGCAGTATTTT. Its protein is CASSWGLAGGSDTQYF. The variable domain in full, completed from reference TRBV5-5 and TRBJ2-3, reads DAGVTQSPTHLIKTRGQQVTLRCSPISGHKSVSWYQQVLGQGPQFIFQYYEKEERGRGNFPDRFSARQFPNYSSELNVNALLLGDSALYLCASSWGLAGGSDTQYFGPGTRLTVL.